The 26 T cell receptor beta chains listed next were all sequenced from one sample in a study of shared clonotypes between healthy human individuals. The assay was immunoSEQ multiplex PCR, and TCRdb's table has in-frame clones only and misses some. This repertoire shows 450,000 to 500,000 clones, 60% to 85% found once; its top ten account for 13%. The sequencing sample was made of PBMCs. The receptors come from a woman in her thirties or forties in good health. Some clones in this sample may be carry-over from other donors' samples.

This clone has a handful of counts. The chain couples TRBV19 to TRBJ1-5, with 8 bases matching TRBD1. With 10 bases clipped from V and 4 bases from J, the junction kept 6 bases outside the gene matches. The CDR3 contains 13 residues. CDR1 and CDR2 (germline): LNHDA, SQIVND (reference sequence). The CDR3 loop reads CATARDRNQPQHF. The DNA of the CDR3 is TGTGCCACCGCCCGGGACAGGAATCAGCCCCAGCATTTT.

A single count supports this clone. V is TRBV7-3 and J is TRBJ1-1; D unresolved. Trimming shortened V by 2 bases and J by 0 bases, and 10 bases separated the two germline ends. CDR1 is SGHTA and CDR2 is FQGTGA in the germline V gene. CDR3 length equals 15 residues. The CDR3 is CASSLFRVMNTEAFF. The CDR3 DNA sequence: TGTGCCAGCAGCTTATTTAGGGTTATGAACACTGAAGCTTTCTTT. The variable domain in full, with the rest retrieved from reference TRBV7-3 and TRBJ1-1, is GAGVSQTPSNKVTEKGKYVELRCDPISGHTALYWYRQSLGQGPEFLIYFQGTGAADDSGLPNDRFFAVRPEGSVSTLKIQRTERGDSAVYLCASSLFRVMNTEAFFGQGTRLTVV.

The chain combines TRBV5-5 with TRBJ2-7, with 8 bases fitting TRBD1. Germline CDR1 is SGHKS and CDR2 is YYEKEE (reference sequence). The V and J ends lost 0 bases and 4 bases, in that order; junction bases with no gene match: 6. The CDR3 consists of 15 residues. CDR3 in amino acids: CASSLGTGKQYEQYF. In DNA, the CDR3 is TGTGCCAGCAGCTTGGGGACAGGGAAGCAATACGAGCAGTACTTC.

As for this clone: A read error may be the cause here, since a much bigger clone is one base away. The same CDR3 arises from other DNA sequences in this sample as well. This rearrangement joins TRBV5-8 to TRBJ1-1; 7 nucleotides line up with TRBD1. The germline V gene has CDR1 SGHTS and CDR2 YDEGEE. J gave up 4 bases and V 1 base, and 4 bases lay outside the gene matches. The CDR3 is 14 amino acids. CDR3 protein: CASSLRGLGTEAFF. The CDR3 DNA reads as TGTGCCAGCAGCTTGAGGGGGCTGGGCACTGAAGCTTTCTTT.

The V gene is TRBV7-3, the J gene TRBJ1-1; D is perhaps TRBD1 (5 bases). Deletions cut 2 bases from V and 8 bases from J, with 12 bases between. The germline gives CDR1 SGHTA, CDR2 FQGTGA. The CDR3 is made up of 13 amino acids. CDR3 coding DNA: TGTGCCAGCAGCTTAGAGGGTGGGACCGAAGCTTTCTTT. Encoded protein: CASSLEGGTEAFF. Full variable domain (rest looked up from reference TRBV7-3 and TRBJ1-1): GAGVSQTPSNKVTEKGKYVELRCDPISGHTALYWYRQSLGQGPEFLIYFQGTGAADDSGLPNDRFFAVRPEGSVSTLKIQRTERGDSAVYLCASSLEGGTEAFFGQGTRLTVV.

This clone was detected only once. J is TRBJ2-2 and V is TRBV4-3; possibly TRBD1 for D (6 bases). V lost 0 bases and J 6 bases, leaving 14 bases between the germline ends. There are 16 residues in the CDR3. Germline CDR1 and CDR2: LGHNA and YSLEER. The CDR3 region has the DNA TGCGCCAGCAGCCAAGATGGGAGAGGGGGATCCGGGGAGCTGTTTTTT. It specifies CASSQDGRGGSGELFF.

The V and J genes are TRBV6-1 and TRBJ2-5, with 7 bases that match TRBD1. Germline values: CDR1 MNHNS, CDR2 SASEGT. The CDR3 totals 13 residues. V gave up 6 bases and J gave up 3 bases; unmatched junction bases: 4. The CDR3 DNA sequence: TGTGCCAGCAGGGGACAGTCAAAAGAGACCCAGTACTTC. It encodes CASRGQSKETQYF.

This clone was detected only a few times. CDR3 DNA sequence: TGCAGCGTTGAAGGCCAGAACACCGGGGAGCTGTTTTTT. Translating gives CSVEGQNTGELFF. The chain links TRBV29-1 to TRBJ2-2, with D unclear. With 1 base removed from V and 1 base from J, the gap between germline ends came to 4 bases. In germline, CDR1 is SQVTM, CDR2 ANQGSEA. The CDR3 sequence is 13 residues long.

This sequence joins TRBV7-9 and TRBJ2-2; D may match TRBD1 or TRBD2 (5 bases each). Germline V gives CDR1 SEHNR, CDR2 FQNEAQ (reference sequence). The CDR3 contains 14 residues. Trimming left V 11 bases short and J 0 bases short, with 13 bases between. The CDR3 DNA sequence: TGTGCCTGGGGGTCCAGGCCGAACACCGGGGAGCTGTTTTTT. This translates into CAWGSRPNTGELFF.

The gene calls are TRBV25-1 and TRBJ1-2, with no clear D. Trimming left V 8 bases short and J 4 bases short, with 14 bases between. This CDR3 region has 13 residues. Looked up from germline, CDR1 is MGHDK and CDR2 is SYGVNS. Here the CDR3 reads CASSTDWSYGYTF. CDR3 DNA sequence: TGTGCCAGCTCCACGGATTGGAGCTATGGCTACACCTTC.

This clone was counted ten times or more. Other nucleotide sequences in the sample specify the same CDR3. The rearrangement joins TRBV30 to TRBJ1-2; D may be TRBD1 (5 bases). Germline CDR1 is GTSNPN and CDR2 is SVGIG (reference sequence). V dropped 0 bases and J dropped 5 bases, with 10 bases sitting between them. The CDR3 length is 13 residues. The CDR3 bases are TGTGCCTGGAGTGTTGCGGGGGAGTATGGCTACACCTTC. Amino acids: CAWSVAGEYGYTF.

CDR3 protein: CASSGTSSGNTIYF. DNA of the CDR3: TGTGCCAGCTCGGGAACGAGCTCTGGAAACACCATATATTTT. The V call is TRBV18, the J call TRBJ1-3, with D uncertain. Germline CDR1 reads KGHSH; CDR2 reads LQKENI. V lost 6 bases, J lost 0 bases, and 9 bases lay in between. CDR3 length equals 14 residues.

V gene TRBV7-8 combines with J gene TRBJ1-2; D gene unclear. Germline V gene lookup returns CDR1 SGHVS and CDR2 FQNEAQ. Trimming removed 8 bases at V and 14 bases at J, with 9 bases between. There are 8 residues in the CDR3. For the CDR3, the DNA is TGTGCCAGCCCGTCGGAGACCTTC. This codes for CASPSETF.

This clone appeared a few times. V and J are TRBV7-9 and TRBJ1-1, with D hard to call. Trimming left V 7 bases short and J 3 bases short, with 15 bases between. The CDR3 runs to 14 residues. CDR1 and CDR2 (germline): SEHNR, FQNEAQ (reference sequence). The CDR3 bases are TGTGCCAGCAACCGGTTGGAGGCTCACACTGAAGCTTTCTTT. Translated, it gives CASNRLEAHTEAFF.

This clone was picked up one time. The chain is built from TRBV5-4 and TRBJ2-1; the D gene is possibly TRBD1 (6 bases). Germline-derived CDR1 and CDR2 are SGHNT and YYREEE (reference sequence). The germline V and J ends were trimmed by 4 bases and 6 bases, with 17 bases remaining between them. The CDR3 loop spans 15 amino acids. The CDR3 protein is CASSRDRSTPNEQFF. In DNA, the CDR3 is TGTGCCAGCAGCCGTGACAGGAGTACTCCCAATGAGCAGTTCTTC.

This clone showed up just once. V is TRBV28 and J is TRBJ2-2, with D maybe TRBD1 (6 bases). In germline, CDR1 is MDHEN, CDR2 SYDVKM. The CDR3 is 15 residues long. V was clipped by 5 bases and J by 7 bases, with 17 bases between them. CDR3 nucleotide sequence: TGTGCCAGCAGTCGGTTTCAGGGGACGATCGGGGAGCTGTTTTTT. This codes for CASSRFQGTIGELFF.

This chain connects TRBV7-9 to TRBJ2-7, with D maybe TRBD2 (6 bases). Deletions cut 3 bases from V and 2 bases from J, with 17 bases between. The CDR3 has 16 residues. Looked up from germline, CDR1 is SEHNR and CDR2 is FQNEAQ (reference sequence). CDR3 sequence reads: CASSFMGRGGTYEQYF. In DNA form, the CDR3 reads TGTGCCAGCAGCTTTATGGGGCGGGGAGGAACCTACGAGCAGTACTTC.

For the CDR3, the DNA is TGTGCCAGCAGTCCTAGCGGTGGGGTCCAAGAGACCCAGTACTTC. Protein sequence: CASSPSGGVQETQYF. The V gene is TRBV28, the J gene TRBJ2-5, with TRBD2 identical over 7 bases. Germline values: CDR1 MDHEN, CDR2 SYDVKM. The CDR3 spans 15 residues. V dropped 5 bases and J dropped 1; count of bases not matched to a gene: 7.

This chain joins TRBV7-8 and TRBJ2-7; 10 nucleotides line up with TRBD1. This CDR3 is built from 13 residues. The J segment lost 5 bases and the V segment lost 6 bases, leaving 4 bases of the junction unmatched. The germline V gene encodes CDR1 SGHVS and CDR2 FQNEAQ. CDR3 DNA: TGTGCCAGCAGATGGGACAGGGGCCACGAGCAGTACTTC. It yields the protein CASRWDRGHEQYF.

This clone was detected many times. The chain combines TRBV20-1 with TRBJ2-2; D is possibly TRBD1 (5 bases). The CDR3 extends over 11 amino acids. Germline V lookup: CDR1 DFQATT, CDR2 SNEGSKA (reference sequence). Trimming took 4 bases from V and 7 from J, leaving 7 bases between them. The CDR3 region is CSATGYGELFF. CDR3 sequence (DNA): TGCAGTGCTACAGGGTACGGGGAGCTGTTTTTT.

This chain joins TRBV6-6 and TRBJ1-5; 7 positions agree with TRBD1. Looked up from germline, CDR1 is MNHNY and CDR2 is SVGAGI (reference sequence). J was trimmed by 5 bases and V by 2 bases; bases with no gene match: 9. The CDR3 extends over 16 amino acids. As DNA, the CDR3 is TGTGCCAGCAGTTACGGTCGACAGGGAAGAGATCAGCCCCAGCATTTT. Its protein product is CASSYGRQGRDQPQHF.

This clone was counted many times. The rearrangement links TRBV6-1 to TRBJ1-3; D may be TRBD1 (6 bases). The V gene's germline CDR1 is MNHNS and CDR2 SASEGT. Deletions cut 7 bases from V and 4 bases from J, with 11 bases between. The CDR3 has 13 residues. CDR3 sequence: CASTGDTGNTIYF. CDR3 nucleotide sequence: TGTGCCAGCACGGGGGACACAGGAAACACCATATATTTT.

V and J are TRBV10-3 and TRBJ2-6; 8 bases are shared with TRBD2. Germline V gene lookup returns CDR1 ENHRY and CDR2 SYGVKD. Trimming removed 7 bases from V and 2 bases from J; junction bases left unmatched: 4. There are 15 residues in the CDR3. The CDR3 nucleotides read TGTGCCATCACGACGGGAGGGCCTGGGGCCAACGTCCTGACTTTC. It is translated as CAITTGGPGANVLTF.

The chain has TRBV6-1 and TRBJ2-3; D is unclear. The CDR3 is 13 amino acids. Trimming took 3 bases from V and 2 from J, leaving 6 bases between them. Germline-derived CDR1 and CDR2 are MNHNS and SASEGT. The CDR3 loop reads CASSDVDTDTQYF. The CDR3 DNA is TGTGCCAGCAGTGACGTAGACACAGATACGCAGTATTTT.

The J gene is TRBJ2-3, the V gene TRBV5-1; TRBD2 might be the D (6 bases). The germline V and J ends were trimmed by 4 bases and 6 bases, with 15 bases remaining between them. CDR3 length: 14 amino acids. Germline assignment: CDR1 SGHRS and CDR2 YFSETQ. As DNA, the CDR3 is TGCGCCAGCAGCGGGAGACTAGGGGTGGATACGCAGTATTTT. Translating gives CASSGRLGVDTQYF.

This chain uses TRBV5-1 with TRBJ2-5, with TRBD2 matching over 8 bases. The CDR3 is 16 amino acids. The germline gives CDR1 SGHRS, CDR2 YFSETQ. Germline trimming cut 0 bases from V and 3 bases from J; bases unmatched to any gene: 7. CDR3 region: CASSLDPAGVKETQYF. CDR3 DNA: TGCGCCAGCAGCTTGGACCCAGCGGGAGTGAAAGAGACCCAGTACTTC.